Sequencing of this T cell receptor beta chain was carried out in a study of response to subunit inactivated influenza vaccine. Each CDR3 protein gets one entry after TCRdb re-called the RT-PCR reads with MiXCR. The sample records about 540,000 distinct CDR3 sequences, roughly 25% being singletons. CDR3 size: 19 residues. Germline lookup yields CDR1 SGHRS and CDR2 YFSETQ. V gave up 4 bases and J gave up 3 bases; unmatched junction bases: 14. This clonotype has just a few counts. Separately, the same data were catalogued under a study of T cells expressing NK-cell markers. That report notes: Scientists made TCR beta cDNA using 5'RACE template switching with UMIs. Underlying the TCR beta repertoires were sorted CD3+CD56+NKG2C+, CD3+CD56+NKG2C- and CD3+CD56-NKG2C+ T cells. The sorts in several experiments were restricted to alpha-beta TCR T cells by an anti-gamma-delta TCR antibody. As a fraction of CD8+ T cells, dominant NKG2C+ clonotypes reached about 1.0-8% in 5 to 7 donors.

The chain employs TRBV5-1 and TRBJ2-1; 12 bases match TRBD2. This receptor was obtained from a man between 50 and 59 years old who received an inactivated influenza vaccine. This material consisted of CD4+ T cells sorted from PBMCs, taken 11 to 12 days after vaccination. The CDR3 spells CASSPLFLAGGPVYNEQFF. In nucleotides, the CDR3 is TGCGCCAGCAGCCCGCTATTCCTAGCGGGAGGGCCCGTCTACAATGAGCAGTTCTTC.